Described below is a single T cell receptor beta chain sequence and its context. Antigen: not known. A junction end diverges from the germline sequence, so it may reflect a read error. CDR1 is SGHRS and CDR2 is YFSETQ in the germline V gene. The CDR3 runs 13 residues. This sample is part of a study of CD8 T cells in ankylosing spondylitis. The study's findings and limits: A motif of under 10 highly homologous TCR beta variants was seen as apparently characteristic of ankylosing spondylitis blood. Earlier authors reported some of these motif variants in reactive arthritis synovial fluid and blood.

A quantitative 5'-RACE method, one with molecular barcodes, was used to make TCR beta libraries. MiXCR, applied by TCRdb to the 5' RACE reads, yields one record per CDR3 protein. The repertoire holds 500,000 to 550,000 distinct CDR3 sequences, with 10% to 15% as singletons. Source material: blood, either unsorted or a sorted T cell fraction (not recorded which). The chain combines TRBV5-1 with TRBJ2-4; tentatively, D is TRBD1 (5 bases). This sequence was found in a male donor with ankylosing spondylitis. The CDR3 sequence: CASSLDVGHPKGF. CDR3 nucleotides: TGCGCCAGCAGCTTGGACGTAGGACATCCAAAGGGTTTC.